This T cell receptor (beta chain) derives from a study of cytomegalovirus exposure and HLA in healthy donors. CDR3 length equals 13 residues. Germline CDR1 is MRHNA and CDR2 is SNTAGT. V was clipped by 4 bases and J by 11 bases; unmatched bases: 6. PCR amplification relied on 60 Vbeta primers (plus 13 Jbeta primers). Profiled with immunoSEQ multiplex PCR; TCRdb holds only in-frame clones, not every one. Among 95,000 to 150,000 clones listed, about 76% were seen once. Sequenced material: PBMCs. J is TRBJ1-1 and V is TRBV6-4, with 11 bases lining up with TRBD1. The clonotype comes from a man between 60 and 75 years old in good health and CMV-seropositive. CDR3: CASSVDRGRRAFF. The CDR3 coding sequence is TGTGCCAGCAGTGTGGACAGGGGGCGGCGGGCTTTCTTT.